This entry lists 32 T cell receptor beta chains sequenced from one sample in a study of regulatory T cells. Study findings and constraints: In CD3G-deficient patients, conventional CD4+ T cells were enriched for hydrophobic CDR3 residues at positions 6 and 7.

Primers: 52 TRBV forward and 13 TRBJ reverse. The assay was immunoSEQ multiplex PCR, and TCRdb's table has in-frame clones only and misses some. Of roughly 30,000 clones in the sample, about 90% were seen once. Their antigen targets remain unknown. Sequencing used conventional CD4+ T cells sorted from blood. These receptors came from a person under 30 with CD3G deficiency.

The chain combines TRBV27 with TRBJ2-3, with 7 bases aligning to TRBD2. CDR1 and CDR2 from the germline V gene are MNHEY and SMNVEV (reference sequence). This CDR3 contains 16 residues. V lost 3 bases to trimming and J lost 1 base; unmatched junction nucleotides: 7. The CDR3 nucleotides read TGTGCCAGCAGTTTCTTTCGGGGGGAGGGCACAGATACGCAGTATTTT. Protein: CASSFFRGEGTDTQYF.

Here the CDR3 DNA reads TGTGCCAGCAGTGAAAGGGGGGGCATGGCAGCTTTCTTT. It encodes CASSERGGMAAFF. V usage is TRBV6-1 and J usage is TRBJ1-1, with D possibly being TRBD1 (6 bases). Trimming cost V 2 bases and J 10 bases, with 14 bases left between them. CDR1 is MNHNS, CDR2 SASEGT, per germline. The CDR3 consists of 13 residues.

The V call is TRBV28, the J call TRBJ1-4; D may be TRBD1 (5 bases). Germline assignment: CDR1 MDHEN and CDR2 SYDVKM. CDR3 size: 15 residues. Trimming pared 4 bases from V and 3 bases from J, leaving 12 bases between. CDR3 nucleotides: TGTGCCAGCAGTTCCTCGGGAGGGGCTAATGAAAAACTGTTTTTT. It specifies CASSSSGGANEKLFF. The full variable domain, completed using reference TRBV28 and TRBJ1-4, is DVKVTQSSRYLVKRTGEKVFLECVQDMDHENMFWYRQDPGLGLRLIYFSYDVKMKEKGDIPEGYSVSREKKERFSLILESASTNQTSMYLCASSSSGGANEKLFFGSGTQLSVL.

The rearrangement uses TRBV10-3 and TRBJ2-2, with D maybe TRBD1 (6 bases). The CDR3 sequence is 16 residues long. Per germline, CDR1 ENHRY and CDR2 SYGVKD. V was cut by 6 bases and J by 2 bases, with 16 bases left in between. CDR3 in amino acids: CAISNRAGANTGELFF. The CDR3 DNA reads TGTGCCATCAGCAATAGGGCAGGGGCTAACACCGGGGAGCTGTTTTTT.

The chain carries TRBV28 and TRBJ2-2, with D perhaps TRBD2 (6 bases). The CDR3 is 14 residues long. Germline V gene sequence: CDR1 MDHEN, CDR2 SYDVKM. The ends were cut back, 10 bases at V and 8 bases at J, with 20 bases in the middle. CDR3 DNA sequence: TGTGCCACCCGGAGGGCTAGCGTTACGGGGGAGCTGTTTTTT. Its protein product is CATRRASVTGELFF.

V gene TRBV7-8 combines with J gene TRBJ2-5; D not certain. The V gene's germline CDR1 is SGHVS and CDR2 FQNEAQ. This CDR3 comprises 13 residues. The V gene lost 0 bases and the J gene lost 5 bases, with 7 bases spanning the gap. The CDR3, as DNA: TGTGCCAGCAGCTTAGCGGGGAAGGAGACCCAGTACTTC. Protein: CASSLAGKETQYF.

V usage is TRBV28 and J usage is TRBJ2-7, with 10 positions matching TRBD2. The CDR3 length is 15 residues. J was trimmed by 3 bases and V by 5 bases; bases with no gene match: 7. Per germline, CDR1 MDHEN and CDR2 SYDVKM. The CDR3 sequence is CASSESSGRVYEQYF. The CDR3 DNA reads TGTGCCAGCAGTGAATCTAGCGGGAGAGTCTACGAGCAGTACTTC.

This chain links TRBV5-1 with TRBJ2-5; D is possibly TRBD1 or TRBD2 (6 bases each). The V and J ends lost 0 bases and 1 base respectively, with 10 bases between them. The CDR3 sequence is 15 residues long. Germline lookup yields CDR1 SGHRS and CDR2 YFSETQ. The DNA of the CDR3 is TGCGCCAGCAGCTTGGACGGGGGCCTCCAAGAGACCCAGTACTTC. It encodes CASSLDGGLQETQYF.

This clone showed up just a few times. V and J are TRBV18 and TRBJ1-1; D is possibly TRBD1 (6 bases). Per germline, CDR1 KGHSH and CDR2 LQKENI. The CDR3 sequence is 13 residues long. V shed 4 bases and J shed 0 bases, with 6 bases lying between them. CDR3 in amino acids: CASSQGVNTEAFF. CDR3 DNA sequence: TGTGCCAGCTCACAGGGGGTGAACACTGAAGCTTTCTTT.

Only one count was recorded for this clone. The chain combines TRBV7-8 with TRBJ2-7; 7 nucleotides match TRBD2. In germline, CDR1 is SGHVS, CDR2 FQNEAQ. The CDR3 is 16 residues long. V was clipped by 5 bases and J by 6 bases; unmatched bases: 16. CDR3 DNA: TGTGCCAGCAGCCCCACGGGGAGCGGGAATCGGGGCGAGCAGTACTTC. It translates to CASSPTGSGNRGEQYF.

The gene calls are TRBV2 and TRBJ1-4; 10 bases map to TRBD1. The J segment lost 6 bases and the V segment lost 0 bases, leaving 1 base of the junction unmatched. There are 15 residues in the CDR3. Per germline, CDR1 SNHLY and CDR2 FYNNEI. CDR3 region: CASSEAGTGDEKLFF. Here the CDR3 DNA reads TGTGCCAGCAGTGAAGCGGGGACAGGGGATGAAAAACTGTTTTTT.

The chain has TRBV19 and TRBJ2-1; D perhaps matches TRBD2 (5 bases). Germline-derived CDR1 and CDR2 are LNHDA and SQIVND (reference sequence). CDR3 size: 15 residues. V was trimmed by 5 bases and J by 0 bases, leaving 11 bases between them. CDR3 sequence: CASSSTGSSYNEQFF. Here the CDR3 DNA reads TGTGCCAGTAGTTCGACGGGGAGCTCCTACAATGAGCAGTTCTTC.

The chain combines TRBV5-1 with TRBJ2-1; 11 nucleotides line up with TRBD2. The CDR3 length is 16 residues. CDR1 and CDR2 (germline): SGHRS, YFSETQ. With 3 bases clipped from V and 0 bases from J, the junction kept 2 bases outside the gene matches. CDR3 in amino acids: CASSSGLAGSYNEQFF. CDR3 bases: TGCGCCAGCAGCTCCGGACTAGCGGGCTCCTACAATGAGCAGTTCTTC.

The V gene is TRBV4-1, the J gene TRBJ2-7; 7 bases align to TRBD2. Germline-derived CDR1 and CDR2 are MGHRA and YSYEKL. The CDR3 has 13 residues. V gave up 2 bases and J gave up 3 bases; unmatched junction bases: 1. The CDR3 nucleotides are TGCGCCAGCAGCCAAAGGGAGGGCTACGAGCAGTACTTC. This encodes CASSQREGYEQYF.

The V gene is TRBV19, the J gene TRBJ1-1; 7 positions agree with TRBD1. CDR1 and CDR2 from the germline V gene are LNHDA and SQIVND (reference sequence). CDR3 length: 17 residues. Trimming took 8 bases from V and 0 from J; bases not matched to a gene: 15. The CDR3: CASADRVGPTVNTEAFF. The CDR3 DNA reads as TGTGCCAGTGCAGACAGGGTAGGACCCACGGTGAACACTGAAGCTTTCTTT. The full variable domain, in which reference TRBV19 and TRBJ1-1 provide the parts outside the CDR3, is DGGITQSPKYLFRKEGQNVTLSCEQNLNHDAMYWYRQDPGQGLRLIYYSQIVNDFQKGDIAEGYSVSREKKESFPLTVTSAQKNPTAFYLCASADRVGPTVNTEAFFGQGTRLTVV.

The J gene is TRBJ2-7, the V gene TRBV6-1; D may be TRBD2 (6 bases). Trimming took 5 bases from V and 2 from J, leaving 13 bases between them. This CDR3 region has 14 residues. CDR1 MNHNS and CDR2 SASEGT come from the germline V gene. The CDR3 is CASSSFGRTYEQYF. Written as DNA, the CDR3 is TGTGCCAGCAGTTCCTTCGGGAGAACCTACGAGCAGTACTTC.

The V gene is TRBV19, the J gene TRBJ1-2; D gene ambiguous. Germline assignment: CDR1 LNHDA and CDR2 SQIVND (reference sequence). The CDR3 sequence is 13 residues long. V dropped 5 bases and J dropped 6 bases, with 13 bases sitting between them. CDR3 nucleotide sequence: TGTGCCAGTAGTTCCCGGGCCCGGCATGGCTACACCTTC. Translating gives CASSSRARHGYTF.

V is TRBV7-9 and J is TRBJ2-2, with D perhaps TRBD1 (6 bases). Trimming shortened V by 5 bases and J by 1 base, and 11 bases separated the two germline ends. There are 15 residues in the CDR3. Germline V gives CDR1 SEHNR, CDR2 FQNEAQ (reference sequence). CDR3 in DNA: TGTGCCAGCAGCCTGCAACAGGGGAACACCGGGGAGCTGTTTTTT. Translation gives CASSLQQGNTGELFF.

The genes are TRBV7-9 and TRBJ2-2; 12 nucleotides align to TRBD1. Per germline, CDR1 SEHNR and CDR2 FQNEAQ (reference sequence). With V trimmed by 5 bases and J by 4 bases, 5 bases remained unmatched. The CDR3 length is 16 residues. CDR3 in DNA: TGTGCCAGCAGCGAGGGACAGGGGGCGATCACCGGGGAGCTGTTTTTT. Its protein product is CASSEGQGAITGELFF.

The rearrangement links TRBV5-1 to TRBJ2-2, with a possible D match to TRBD1 (7 bases). The CDR3 is 15 amino acids. V was cut by 0 bases and J by 4 bases, with 10 bases left in between. In germline, CDR1 is SGHRS, CDR2 YFSETQ. CDR3 nucleotide sequence: TGCGCCAGCAGCTTGGGACAGGGAGGCACCGGGGAGCTGTTTTTT. This sequence encodes CASSLGQGGTGELFF. Combining the CDR3 with reference TRBV5-1 and TRBJ2-2 gives the whole variable domain KAGVTQTPRYLIKTRGQQVTLSCSPISGHRSVSWYQQTPGQGLQFLFEYFSETQRNKGNFPGRFSGRQFSNSRSEMNVSTLELGDSALYLCASSLGQGGTGELFFGEGSRLTVL.

This clone was counted a few times. This chain joins TRBV5-1 and TRBJ2-1; 8 positions match TRBD1. Per germline, CDR1 SGHRS and CDR2 YFSETQ. The V segment lost 0 bases and the J segment 6 bases; nucleotides outside the gene matches: 5. The CDR3 contains 15 residues. The CDR3 DNA sequence: TGCGCCAGCAGCTTGGGACAGGGGTTTGGCAATGAGCAGTTCTTC. Translating gives CASSLGQGFGNEQFF.

The V gene is TRBV5-1, the J gene TRBJ2-7; D remains ambiguous. The CDR3 is made up of 14 amino acids. Germline V CDR1 and CDR2: SGHRS, YFSETQ. V was trimmed by 0 bases and J by 3 bases, leaving 10 bases between them. This chain's CDR3 is CASSLVRNNYEQYF. CDR3 nucleotide sequence: TGCGCCAGCAGCTTGGTACGGAACAACTACGAGCAGTACTTC.

The J gene is TRBJ2-1, the V gene TRBV5-5; possibly TRBD1 for D (5 bases). This CDR3 has 12 amino acids. In germline, CDR1 is SGHKS, CDR2 YYEKEE (reference sequence). V was pared by 3 bases and J by 8 bases, with 9 bases between. The CDR3 loop is CASSSTGYEQFF. CDR3 nucleotides: TGTGCCAGCAGCTCCACAGGCTATGAGCAGTTCTTC.

The V and J genes are TRBV6-1 and TRBJ1-1, with 7 positions matching TRBD1. The CDR3 totals 14 residues. V was pared by 5 bases and J by 0 bases, with 3 bases of the junction left unmatched. Germline V gene lookup returns CDR1 MNHNS and CDR2 SASEGT. DNA of the CDR3: TGTGCCAGCAGTACCGGGACAGTGAACACTGAAGCTTTCTTT. Translation: CASSTGTVNTEAFF.

The chain couples TRBV20-1 to TRBJ2-5; D unclear. Germline lookup yields CDR1 DFQATT and CDR2 SNEGSKA (reference sequence). This CDR3 has 11 residues. V lost 3 bases, J lost 3 bases, and 5 bases lay in between. Here the CDR3 DNA reads TGCAGTGCTAGGCGCAAAGAGACCCAGTACTTC. Translated: CSARRKETQYF.

The CDR3: CASSPPGAGANVLTF. CDR3 DNA: TGTGCCAGCAGTCCACCCGGGGCTGGGGCCAACGTCCTGACTTTC. V and J are TRBV28 and TRBJ2-6; D possibly corresponds to TRBD2 (5 bases). With 5 bases removed from V and 2 bases from J, the gap between germline ends came to 10 bases. The CDR3 consists of 15 residues. CDR1 and CDR2 from the germline V gene are MDHEN and SYDVKM.

The gene calls are TRBV10-3 and TRBJ1-5; weak D call: TRBD1 (6 bases). The CDR3 loop spans 14 amino acids. Trimming shortened V by 6 bases and J by 3 bases, and 12 bases separated the two germline ends. Germline lookup yields CDR1 ENHRY and CDR2 SYGVKD. CDR3 region: CAIRATGNNQPQHF. In DNA, the CDR3 is TGTGCCATCAGGGCTACAGGGAACAATCAGCCCCAGCATTTT.

The J gene is TRBJ2-2, the V gene TRBV5-1; D call uncertain. Germline CDR1 SGHRS, CDR2 YFSETQ. This CDR3 contains 14 residues. Trimming removed 0 bases at V and 1 base at J, with 4 bases between. As DNA, the CDR3 is TGCGCCAGCAGCTTGGGTGGGAACACCGGGGAGCTGTTTTTT. Translation gives CASSLGGNTGELFF.

The chain is built from TRBV7-9 and TRBJ2-2; D is ambiguous. The CDR3 length is 13 residues. V was cut by 3 bases and J by 0 bases, with 2 bases left in between. The germline V gene has CDR1 SEHNR and CDR2 FQNEAQ (reference sequence). This CDR3 reads CASSFPNTGELFF. CDR3 sequence (DNA): TGTGCCAGCAGCTTCCCGAACACCGGGGAGCTGTTTTTT.

The chain joins TRBV6-1 to TRBJ1-2; possible D gene TRBD1, 6 bases. From germline, CDR1 is MNHNS and CDR2 SASEGT. CDR3 length: 13 amino acids. V was cut by 7 bases and J by 4 bases, with 13 bases left in between. The chain's CDR3 is CASTRGPPYGYTF. CDR3 in DNA: TGTGCCAGCACCAGGGGCCCCCCCTATGGCTACACCTTC.

The chain couples TRBV6-6 to TRBJ1-5; D gene unclear. The CDR3 has 14 amino acids. Germline lookup yields CDR1 MNHNY and CDR2 SVGAGI (reference sequence). Trimming took off 2 bases at V and 4 bases at J, with 9 bases between the two ends. DNA for the CDR3: TGTGCCAGCAGTTACGCGGCGGGGAATCAGCCCCAGCATTTT. It is translated as CASSYAAGNQPQHF.

J is TRBJ2-1 and V is TRBV10-3, with D unclear. The CDR3 covers 11 residues. With 4 bases removed from V and 8 bases from J, the gap between germline ends came to 6 bases. Germline loops: CDR1 ENHRY, CDR2 SYGVKD. This CDR3 is CAISGQYEQFF. The CDR3 nucleotides are TGTGCCATCAGTGGGCAGTATGAGCAGTTCTTC.